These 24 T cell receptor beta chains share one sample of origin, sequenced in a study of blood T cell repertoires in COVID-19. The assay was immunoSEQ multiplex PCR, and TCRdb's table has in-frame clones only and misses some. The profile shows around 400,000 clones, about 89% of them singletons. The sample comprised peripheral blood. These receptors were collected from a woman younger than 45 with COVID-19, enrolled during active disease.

CDR3 residues: CASSQGLAGVGETQYF. DNA of the CDR3: TGTGCCAGCAGCCAGGGACTAGCGGGAGTTGGGGAGACCCAGTACTTC. This sequence joins TRBV3-1 (or the pseudogene TRBV3-2) and TRBJ2-5, with 14 positions matching TRBD2. The germline gives CDR1 LGHDT, CDR2 YNNKEL (reference sequence). The ends lost 3 bases at V and 5 bases at J; junction bases unmatched: 5. The CDR3 consists of 16 residues.

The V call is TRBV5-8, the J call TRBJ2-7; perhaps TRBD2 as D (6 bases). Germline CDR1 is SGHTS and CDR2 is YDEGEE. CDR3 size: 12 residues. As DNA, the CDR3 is TGTCCTCAGGAGGGAATGCCTTACGAGCAGTACTTC. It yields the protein CPQEGMPYEQYF. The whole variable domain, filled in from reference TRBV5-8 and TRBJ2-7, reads EAGVTQSPTHLIKTRGQQATLRCSPISGHTSVYWYQQALGLGLQFLLWYDEGEERNRGNFPPRFSGRQFPNYSSELNVNALELEDSALYLCPQEGMPYEQYFGPGTRLTVT.

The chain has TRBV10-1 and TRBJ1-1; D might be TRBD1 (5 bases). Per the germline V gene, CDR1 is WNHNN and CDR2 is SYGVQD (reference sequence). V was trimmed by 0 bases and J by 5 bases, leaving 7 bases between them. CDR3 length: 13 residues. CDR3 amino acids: CASSESRETEAFF. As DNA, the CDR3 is TGCGCCAGCAGTGAGTCCAGGGAAACTGAAGCTTTCTTT.

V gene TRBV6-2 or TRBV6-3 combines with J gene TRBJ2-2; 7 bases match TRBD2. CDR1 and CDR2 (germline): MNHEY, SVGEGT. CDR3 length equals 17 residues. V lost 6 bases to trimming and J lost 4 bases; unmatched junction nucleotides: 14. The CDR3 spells CASSLQRGAPVTGELFF. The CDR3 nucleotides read TGTGCCAGCAGCCTCCAGCGGGGAGCCCCGGTCACCGGGGAGCTGTTTTTT.

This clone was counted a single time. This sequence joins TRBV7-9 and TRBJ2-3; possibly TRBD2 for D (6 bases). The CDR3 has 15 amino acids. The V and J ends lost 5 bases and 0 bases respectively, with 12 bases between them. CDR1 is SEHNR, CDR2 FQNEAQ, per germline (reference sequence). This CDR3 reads CASSEGLSSTDTQYF. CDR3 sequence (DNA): TGTGCCAGCAGCGAGGGACTGTCGAGCACAGATACGCAGTATTTT.

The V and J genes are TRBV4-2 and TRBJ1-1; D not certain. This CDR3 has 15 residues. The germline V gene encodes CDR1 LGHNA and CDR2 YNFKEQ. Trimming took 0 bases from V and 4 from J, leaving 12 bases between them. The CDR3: CASSQEEGIGTEAFF. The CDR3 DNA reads TGTGCCAGCAGCCAAGAGGAGGGAATCGGCACTGAAGCTTTCTTT.

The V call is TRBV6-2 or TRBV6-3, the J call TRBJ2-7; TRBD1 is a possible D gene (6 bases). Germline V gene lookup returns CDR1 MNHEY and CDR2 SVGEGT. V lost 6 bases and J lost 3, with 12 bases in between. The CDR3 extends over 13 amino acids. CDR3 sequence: CASSRDKDYEQYF. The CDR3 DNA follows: TGTGCCAGCAGCCGGGACAAAGACTACGAGCAGTACTTC.

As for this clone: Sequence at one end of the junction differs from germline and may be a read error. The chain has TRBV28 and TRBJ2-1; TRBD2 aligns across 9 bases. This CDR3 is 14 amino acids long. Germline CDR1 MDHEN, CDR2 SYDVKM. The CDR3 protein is CASSLLASGNPLLF. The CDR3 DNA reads TGTGCCAGCAGTTTATTGGCTAGCGGGAACCCCCTACTCTTC. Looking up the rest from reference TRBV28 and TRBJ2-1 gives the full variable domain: DVKVTQSSRYLVKRTGEKVFLECVQDMDHENMFWYRQDPGLGLRLIYFSYDVKMKEKGDIPEGYSVSREKKERFSLILESASTNQTSMYLCASSLLASGNPLLFGPGTRLTVL.

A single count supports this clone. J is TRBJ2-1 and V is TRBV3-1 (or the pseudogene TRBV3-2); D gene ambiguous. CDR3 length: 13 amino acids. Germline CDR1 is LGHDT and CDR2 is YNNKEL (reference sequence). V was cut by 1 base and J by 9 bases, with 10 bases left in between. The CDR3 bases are TGTGCCAGCAGCCAAGTTCCCGCACTTGAGCAGTTCTTC. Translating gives CASSQVPALEQFF.

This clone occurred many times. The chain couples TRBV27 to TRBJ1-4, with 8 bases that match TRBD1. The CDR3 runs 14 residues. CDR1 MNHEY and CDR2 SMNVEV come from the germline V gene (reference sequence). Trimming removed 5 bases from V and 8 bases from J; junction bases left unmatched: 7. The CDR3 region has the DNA TGTGCCAGCAGTGGTGGACAGGGCTACGAAAAACTGTTTTTT. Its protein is CASSGGQGYEKLFF. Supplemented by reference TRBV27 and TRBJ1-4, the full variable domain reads EAQVTQNPRYLITVTGKKLTVTCSQNMNHEYMSWYRQDPGLGLRQIYYSMNVEVTDKGDVPEGYKVSRKEKRNFPLILESPSPNQTSLYFCASSGGQGYEKLFFGSGTQLSVL.

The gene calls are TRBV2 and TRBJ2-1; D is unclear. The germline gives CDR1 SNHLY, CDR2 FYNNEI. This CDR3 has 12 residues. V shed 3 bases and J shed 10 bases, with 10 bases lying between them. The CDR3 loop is CASSEVGSEQFF. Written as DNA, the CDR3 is TGTGCCAGCAGTGAGGTCGGGTCAGAGCAGTTCTTC. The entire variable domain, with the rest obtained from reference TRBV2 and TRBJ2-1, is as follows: EPEVTQTPSHQVTQMGQEVILRCVPISNHLYFYWYRQILGQKVEFLVSFYNNEISEKSEIFDDQFSVERPDGSNFTLKIRSTKLEDSAMYFCASSEVGSEQFFGPGTRLTVL.

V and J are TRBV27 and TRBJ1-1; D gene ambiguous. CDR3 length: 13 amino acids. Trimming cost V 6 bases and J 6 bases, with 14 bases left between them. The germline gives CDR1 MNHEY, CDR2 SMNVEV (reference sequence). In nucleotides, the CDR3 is TGTGCCAGCAGCCTCTCCGGGGTCGCTGAAGCTTTCTTT. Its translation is CASSLSGVAEAFF.

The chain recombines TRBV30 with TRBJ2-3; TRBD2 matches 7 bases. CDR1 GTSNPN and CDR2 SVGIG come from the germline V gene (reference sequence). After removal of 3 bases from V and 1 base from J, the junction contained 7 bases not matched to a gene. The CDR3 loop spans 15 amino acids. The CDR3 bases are TGTGCCTGGAGATACGGGAGGTTTGGCACAGATACGCAGTATTTT. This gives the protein CAWRYGRFGTDTQYF.

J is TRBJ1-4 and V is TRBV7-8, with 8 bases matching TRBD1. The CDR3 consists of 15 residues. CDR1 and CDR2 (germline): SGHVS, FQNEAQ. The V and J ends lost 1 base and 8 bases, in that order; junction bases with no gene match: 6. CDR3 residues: CASSLGRQGNEKLFF. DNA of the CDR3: TGTGCCAGCAGCTTAGGGAGACAGGGGAACGAAAAACTGTTTTTT.

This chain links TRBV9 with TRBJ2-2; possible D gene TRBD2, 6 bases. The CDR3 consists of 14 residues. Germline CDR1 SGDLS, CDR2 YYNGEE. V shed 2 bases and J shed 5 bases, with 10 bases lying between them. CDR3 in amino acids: CASSVSGGTGELFF. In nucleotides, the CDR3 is TGTGCCAGCAGCGTGAGTGGAGGGACCGGGGAGCTGTTTTTT. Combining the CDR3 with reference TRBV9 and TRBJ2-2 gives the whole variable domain DSGVTQTPKHLITATGQRVTLRCSPRSGDLSVYWYQQSLDQGLQFLIQYYNGEERAKGNILERFSAQQFPDLHSELNLSSLELGDSALYFCASSVSGGTGELFFGEGSRLTVL.

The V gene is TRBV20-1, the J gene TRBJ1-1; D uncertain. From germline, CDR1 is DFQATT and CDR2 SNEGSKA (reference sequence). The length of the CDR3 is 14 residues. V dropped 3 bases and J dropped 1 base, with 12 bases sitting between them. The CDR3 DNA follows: TGCAGTGCTAGTCGTATACTAGGGAACACTGAAGCTTTCTTT. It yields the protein CSASRILGNTEAFF.

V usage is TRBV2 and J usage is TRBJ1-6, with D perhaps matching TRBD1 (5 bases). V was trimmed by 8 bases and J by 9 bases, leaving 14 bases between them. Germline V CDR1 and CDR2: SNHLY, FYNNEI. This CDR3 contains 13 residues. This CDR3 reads CASSANGGSPLHF. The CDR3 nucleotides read TGTGCCAGCTCGGCCAACGGGGGTTCACCCCTCCACTTT.

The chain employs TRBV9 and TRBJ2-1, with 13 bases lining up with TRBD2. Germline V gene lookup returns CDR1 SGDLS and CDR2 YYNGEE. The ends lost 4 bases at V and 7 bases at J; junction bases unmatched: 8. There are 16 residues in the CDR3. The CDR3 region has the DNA TGTGCCAGCAGCCCGTCGACTAGCGGGAGGTTGAATGAGCAGTTCTTC. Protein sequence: CASSPSTSGRLNEQFF.

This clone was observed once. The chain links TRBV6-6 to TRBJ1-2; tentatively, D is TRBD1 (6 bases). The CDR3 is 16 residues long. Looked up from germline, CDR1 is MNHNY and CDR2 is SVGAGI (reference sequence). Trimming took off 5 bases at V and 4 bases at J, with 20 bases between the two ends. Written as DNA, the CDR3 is TGTGCCAGCAGTCGACCCCAGATACAGGGTCCCTATGGCTACACCTTC. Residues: CASSRPQIQGPYGYTF.

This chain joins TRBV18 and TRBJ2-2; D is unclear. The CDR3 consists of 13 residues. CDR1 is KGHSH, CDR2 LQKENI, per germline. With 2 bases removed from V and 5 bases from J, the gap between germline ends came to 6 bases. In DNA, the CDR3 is TGTGCCAGCTCACCAAAGAGGACCGGGGAGCTGTTTTTT. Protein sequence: CASSPKRTGELFF.

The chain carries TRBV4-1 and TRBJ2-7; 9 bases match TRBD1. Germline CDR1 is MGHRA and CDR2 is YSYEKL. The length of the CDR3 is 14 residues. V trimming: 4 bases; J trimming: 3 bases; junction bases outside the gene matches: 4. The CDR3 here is CASSPGQGSYEQYF. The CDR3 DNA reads TGCGCCAGCAGCCCGGGACAGGGAAGCTACGAGCAGTACTTC.

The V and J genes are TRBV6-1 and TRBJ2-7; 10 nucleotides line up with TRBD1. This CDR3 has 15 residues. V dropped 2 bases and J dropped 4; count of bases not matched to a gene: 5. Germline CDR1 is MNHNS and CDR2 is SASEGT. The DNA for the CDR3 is TGTGCCAGCAGTGAAAGGACAGGGGGTAGGTACGAGCAGTACTTC. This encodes CASSERTGGRYEQYF.

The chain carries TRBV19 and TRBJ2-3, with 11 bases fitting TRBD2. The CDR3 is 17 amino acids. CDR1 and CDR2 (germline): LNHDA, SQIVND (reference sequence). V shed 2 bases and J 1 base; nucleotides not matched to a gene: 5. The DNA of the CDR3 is TGTGCCAGTAGTATACTAGCGGGAGGCCCTCGCACAGATACGCAGTATTTT. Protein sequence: CASSILAGGPRTDTQYF.

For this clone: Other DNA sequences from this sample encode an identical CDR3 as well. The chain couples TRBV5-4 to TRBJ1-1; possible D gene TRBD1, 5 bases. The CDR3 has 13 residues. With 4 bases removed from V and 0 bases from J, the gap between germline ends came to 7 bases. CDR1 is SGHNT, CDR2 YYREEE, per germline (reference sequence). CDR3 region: CASSRGLNTEAFF. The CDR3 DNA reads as TGTGCCAGCAGCCGGGGGTTGAACACTGAAGCTTTCTTT.